The rows below give T cell receptor beta chains drawn from one sample of a study of control samples from healthy donors and cancer patients. Measured with immunoSEQ multiplex PCR; TCRdb has only the in-frame clones, and not every one. This sample carries 130,000 or so clones, approximately 90% of them seen once, and the ten largest clones take about 3.4%. The sample taken for sequencing was blood. The receptor source for this set is a man aged 45-65 years in good health. Each CDR3 is given with its conserved first and last residue. The order of the fields is clone size, V gene, J gene, D gene, CDR3 protein, CDR3 DNA. D genes are given only for firm matches. The size of a clone is reported for some rows only, either as once, few or many, or as a class for expanded clones.

abundance: -
v_gene: TRBV6-1
j_gene: TRBJ2-7
d_gene: -
CDR3aa: CASSEAGDGEQYF
CDR3nt: TGTGCCAGCAGTGAAGCGGGGGACGGCGAGCAGTACTTC

abundance: -
v_gene: TRBV27
j_gene: TRBJ2-7
d_gene: -
CDR3aa: CASSFHSRGRYEQYF
CDR3nt: TGTGCCAGCAGTTTCCACTCTCGTGGGAGATACGAGCAGTACTTC

abundance: few
v_gene: TRBV2
j_gene: TRBJ1-1
d_gene: -
CDR3aa: CASRAIASWNTEAFF
CDR3nt: TGTGCCAGCAGGGCGATTGCCTCTTGGAACACTGAAGCTTTCTTT

abundance: once
v_gene: TRBV6-2/TRBV6-3
j_gene: TRBJ2-7
d_gene: -
CDR3aa: CASSYAGLPYEQYF
CDR3nt: TGTGCCAGCAGTTACGCAGGGCTCCCATACGAGCAGTACTTC

abundance: -
v_gene: TRBV9
j_gene: TRBJ2-3
d_gene: -
CDR3aa: CASSTRRPGAPDTQYF
CDR3nt: TGTGCCAGCAGCACCCGACGACCCGGGGCCCCAGATACGCAGTATTTT

abundance: -
v_gene: TRBV5-5
j_gene: TRBJ2-2
d_gene: -
CDR3aa: CASSLQGMGTGELFF
CDR3nt: TGTGCCAGCAGCTTGCAGGGGATGGGCACCGGGGAGCTGTTTTTT

abundance: -
v_gene: TRBV28
j_gene: TRBJ1-5
d_gene: -
CDR3aa: CASSFGQVEQPQHF
CDR3nt: TGTGCCAGCAGTTTCGGTCAAGTAGAACAGCCCCAGCATTTT

abundance: -
v_gene: TRBV28
j_gene: TRBJ2-1
d_gene: TRBD2
CDR3aa: CASSLLAGGPVDEQFF
CDR3nt: TGTGCCAGCAGTCTCCTAGCGGGGGGGCCGGTTGATGAGCAGTTCTTC

abundance: -
v_gene: TRBV5-1
j_gene: TRBJ1-1
d_gene: TRBD1
CDR3aa: CASTQTGGAVSEAFF
CDR3nt: TGCGCCAGCACCCAGACAGGGGGCGCGGTGTCTGAAGCTTTCTTT

abundance: -
v_gene: TRBV9
j_gene: TRBJ1-1
d_gene: TRBD1
CDR3aa: CASSGPGQGRGEAFF
CDR3nt: TGTGCCAGCAGCGGCCCGGGACAGGGGAGAGGTGAAGCTTTCTTT

abundance: -
v_gene: TRBV5-4
j_gene: TRBJ2-7
d_gene: -
CDR3aa: CASSFYSVRGPYYEQYF
CDR3nt: TGTGCCAGCAGCTTTTATTCCGTCCGAGGGCCCTATTACGAGCAGTACTTC

abundance: -
v_gene: TRBV5-1
j_gene: TRBJ2-5
d_gene: TRBD2
CDR3aa: CASSLGSSGGQETQYF
CDR3nt: TGCGCCAGCAGCTTGGGGTCTAGCGGGGGGCAAGAGACCCAGTACTTC

abundance: -
v_gene: TRBV21-1
j_gene: TRBJ1-6
d_gene: -
CDR3aa: CASREQGLASPLHF
CDR3nt: TGTGCCAGCAGGGAACAGGGTTTGGCTTCACCCCTCCACTTT

abundance: -
v_gene: TRBV21-1
j_gene: TRBJ1-2
d_gene: -
CDR3aa: CASSRPRGAEGYTF
CDR3nt: TGTGCCAGCAGCAGACCCCGGGGGGCTGAAGGCTACACCTTC

abundance: -
v_gene: TRBV25-1
j_gene: TRBJ1-6
d_gene: -
CDR3aa: CASRQELNSPLHF
CDR3nt: TGTGCCAGCAGGCAGGAGTTGAATTCACCCCTCCACTTT

abundance: -
v_gene: TRBV19
j_gene: TRBJ1-5
d_gene: -
CDR3aa: CASSDQGAYSNQPQHF
CDR3nt: TGTGCCAGCTCAGACCAGGGAGCATATAGCAATCAGCCCCAGCATTTT

abundance: -
v_gene: TRBV28
j_gene: TRBJ1-2
d_gene: -
CDR3aa: CASSAGTSYGYTF
CDR3nt: TGTGCCAGCAGTGCCGGGACGAGCTATGGCTACACCTTC

abundance: -
v_gene: TRBV27
j_gene: TRBJ2-7
d_gene: TRBD1
CDR3aa: CASSIGTGAPYEQYF
CDR3nt: TGTGCCAGCAGTATAGGGACAGGGGCACCCTACGAGCAGTACTTC

abundance: -
v_gene: TRBV7-6
j_gene: TRBJ2-5
d_gene: TRBD2
CDR3aa: CASSLALAVQETQYF
CDR3nt: TGTGCCAGCAGCTTAGCCCTAGCGGTTCAAGAGACCCAGTACTTC

abundance: once
v_gene: TRBV6-6
j_gene: TRBJ2-4
d_gene: TRBD1
CDR3aa: CASSYYDRARENIQYF
CDR3nt: TGTGCCAGCAGTTACTACGACAGGGCTCGTGAAAACATTCAGTACTTC

abundance: -
v_gene: TRBV3-1/TRBV3-2
j_gene: TRBJ1-1
d_gene: TRBD1
CDR3aa: CASSFRDRGRSEAFF
CDR3nt: TGTGCCAGCAGCTTCCGGGACAGGGGGCGATCTGAAGCTTTCTTT

abundance: -
v_gene: TRBV10-3
j_gene: TRBJ2-1
d_gene: -
CDR3aa: CAISSRGNEQFF
CDR3nt: TGTGCCATCAGTTCCCGGGGCAATGAGCAGTTCTTC

abundance: -
v_gene: TRBV29-1
j_gene: TRBJ1-2
d_gene: -
CDR3aa: CSGAGDLYGYTF
CDR3nt: TGCAGCGGGGCTGGCGATCTCTATGGCTACACCTTC

abundance: -
v_gene: TRBV7-6
j_gene: TRBJ2-3
d_gene: -
CDR3aa: CASSLGVGPSTDTQYF
CDR3nt: TGTGCCAGCAGCTTAGGGGTGGGGCCTAGCACAGATACGCAGTATTTT

abundance: -
v_gene: TRBV28
j_gene: TRBJ2-7
d_gene: TRBD2
CDR3aa: CASIRTSGGLSYEQYF
CDR3nt: TGTGCCAGCATTCGGACTAGCGGGGGACTCTCCTACGAGCAGTACTTC

abundance: -
v_gene: TRBV12-3/TRBV12-4
j_gene: TRBJ2-7
d_gene: -
CDR3aa: CASSLDSYEQYF
CDR3nt: TGTGCCAGCAGTTTGGACAGTTACGAGCAGTACTTC

abundance: -
v_gene: TRBV30
j_gene: TRBJ1-2
d_gene: -
CDR3aa: CAWSTLGGYGYTF
CDR3nt: TGTGCCTGGAGCACCTTAGGGGGCTATGGCTACACCTTC

abundance: few
v_gene: TRBV6-4
j_gene: TRBJ2-3
d_gene: TRBD2
CDR3aa: CASSGLAGGPDTQYF
CDR3nt: TGTGCCAGCAGTGGACTAGCGGGGGGGCCAGATACGCAGTATTTT

abundance: -
v_gene: TRBV3-1/TRBV3-2
j_gene: TRBJ1-1
d_gene: -
CDR3aa: CASSQGVAGYSEAFF
CDR3nt: TGTGCCAGCAGCCAAGGGGTCGCAGGGTATAGTGAAGCTTTCTTT

abundance: -
v_gene: TRBV5-1
j_gene: TRBJ1-2
d_gene: -
CDR3aa: CASSWAGTGYTF
CDR3nt: TGCGCCAGCAGCTGGGCAGGGACGGGCTACACCTTC

abundance: -
v_gene: TRBV27
j_gene: TRBJ2-1
d_gene: -
CDR3aa: CASSFGTQYNEQFF
CDR3nt: TGTGCCAGCAGTTTTGGGACACAGTACAATGAGCAGTTCTTC

abundance: -
v_gene: TRBV9
j_gene: TRBJ2-2
d_gene: -
CDR3aa: CASSGGGSHTGELFF
CDR3nt: TGTGCCAGCAGCGGTGGGGGGTCTCACACCGGGGAGCTGTTTTTT

abundance: -
v_gene: TRBV11-3
j_gene: TRBJ1-4
d_gene: -
CDR3aa: CASSQRSGEKLFF
CDR3nt: TGTGCCAGCAGCCAGCGAAGTGGGGAAAAACTGTTTTTT

abundance: -
v_gene: TRBV7-8
j_gene: TRBJ1-5
d_gene: TRBD1
CDR3aa: CASSPWDRANQPQHF
CDR3nt: TGTGCCAGCAGCCCCTGGGACAGGGCAAATCAGCCCCAGCATTTT

abundance: -
v_gene: TRBV6-5
j_gene: TRBJ2-5
d_gene: -
CDR3aa: CASGQETQYF
CDR3nt: TGTGCCAGCGGCCAAGAGACCCAGTACTTC

abundance: -
v_gene: TRBV10-3
j_gene: TRBJ2-2
d_gene: TRBD1
CDR3aa: CAISESTGGFPGELFF
CDR3nt: TGTGCCATCAGTGAGTCGACAGGGGGCTTTCCCGGGGAGCTGTTTTTT

abundance: -
v_gene: TRBV7-9
j_gene: TRBJ1-6
d_gene: TRBD1
CDR3aa: CASSLGRQGASPLHF
CDR3nt: TGTGCCAGCAGCTTAGGTCGTCAGGGGGCCTCACCCCTCCACTTT

abundance: -
v_gene: TRBV4-1
j_gene: TRBJ2-1
d_gene: -
CDR3aa: CASSQEARAIGNEQFF
CDR3nt: TGCGCCAGCAGCCAAGAGGCCAGGGCGATTGGCAATGAGCAGTTCTTC

abundance: -
v_gene: TRBV19
j_gene: TRBJ1-1
d_gene: -
CDR3aa: CATRKGTVVTEAFF
CDR3nt: TGTGCAACCAGAAAGGGAACAGTCGTGACTGAAGCTTTCTTT

abundance: -
v_gene: TRBV9
j_gene: TRBJ2-3
d_gene: -
CDR3aa: CASSVAQEAPRRDTQYF
CDR3nt: TGTGCCAGCAGCGTAGCCCAGGAAGCTCCGCGACGAGATACGCAGTATTTT

abundance: -
v_gene: TRBV27
j_gene: TRBJ2-7
d_gene: -
CDR3aa: CASSSGPYEQYF
CDR3nt: TGTGCCAGCAGTTCGGGTCCCTACGAGCAGTACTTC

abundance: -
v_gene: TRBV9
j_gene: TRBJ2-1
d_gene: TRBD2
CDR3aa: CASSPRTSDGEQFF
CDR3nt: TGTGCCAGCAGCCCTCGGACTAGCGACGGTGAGCAGTTCTTC

abundance: -
v_gene: TRBV24-1
j_gene: TRBJ2-3
d_gene: TRBD2
CDR3aa: CATSDLLSGGRYF
CDR3nt: TGTGCCACCAGTGATTTATTAAGCGGGGGGAGGTATTTT

abundance: few
v_gene: TRBV4-1
j_gene: TRBJ2-3
d_gene: TRBD1
CDR3aa: CASSQTTPGTGNRFTDTQYF
CDR3nt: TGCGCCAGCAGCCAAACTACTCCGGGGACAGGGAATCGTTTCACAGATACGCAGTATTTT

abundance: once
v_gene: TRBV24-1
j_gene: TRBJ2-6
d_gene: -
CDR3aa: CATSESRTGANVLTF
CDR3nt: TGTGCCACCAGTGAGTCGAGGACTGGGGCCAACGTCCTGACTTTC

abundance: -
v_gene: TRBV7-8
j_gene: TRBJ1-2
d_gene: -
CDR3aa: CASSLDQLRSYTF
CDR3nt: TGTGCCAGCAGCTTAGACCAACTCCGAAGCTACACCTTC

abundance: -
v_gene: TRBV28
j_gene: TRBJ1-2
d_gene: -
CDR3aa: CASRRAGTVYGYTF
CDR3nt: TGTGCCAGCAGGAGAGCCGGGACGGTCTATGGCTACACCTTC

abundance: -
v_gene: TRBV12-3/TRBV12-4
j_gene: TRBJ2-7
d_gene: -
CDR3aa: CASSLPPPYEQYF
CDR3nt: TGTGCCAGCAGTTTACCTCCGCCCTACGAGCAGTACTTC

abundance: once
v_gene: TRBV4-2
j_gene: TRBJ2-3
d_gene: -
CDR3aa: CASSQDGARTDTQYF
CDR3nt: TGTGCCAGCAGCCAAGATGGCGCCCGCACAGATACGCAGTATTTT

abundance: few
v_gene: TRBV14
j_gene: TRBJ2-3
d_gene: TRBD1
CDR3aa: CASSQDPGQGTDTQYF
CDR3nt: TGTGCCAGCAGCCAAGATCCGGGACAGGGCACAGATACGCAGTATTTT

abundance: -
v_gene: TRBV24-1
j_gene: TRBJ2-6
d_gene: TRBD2
CDR3aa: CATSDAGLAGGLSGANVLTF
CDR3nt: TGTGCCACCAGTGATGCCGGTCTAGCGGGGGGACTCTCTGGGGCCAACGTCCTGACTTTC

abundance: once
v_gene: TRBV7-6
j_gene: TRBJ2-7
d_gene: TRBD2
CDR3aa: CASSPRSLAGVYEQYF
CDR3nt: TGTGCCAGCAGCCCAAGGTCACTAGCGGGGGTCTACGAGCAGTACTTC

abundance: once
v_gene: TRBV2
j_gene: TRBJ1-1
d_gene: TRBD1
CDR3aa: CASANRDRADTEAFF
CDR3nt: TGTGCCAGCGCCAATAGGGACAGGGCGGACACTGAAGCTTTCTTT